The present T cell receptor (beta chain) was sequenced within a study of cytomegalovirus exposure and HLA in healthy donors. Study observations and caveats: Most sequenced TCRs were rare (though some public TCRs occurred in many donors). It was reported that TCR beta sequences correctly inferred the HLA-A and HLA-B alleles for most subjects. Several of the most significant clusters appeared linked to common viral pathogens, based on a later analysis.

Germline V lookup: CDR1 MNHEY, CDR2 SVGAGI. V was shortened by 2 bases and J by 8 bases, with 10 bases between the two germline ends. CDR3 length: 14 residues. This clone has just a few counts. Its antigen remains unidentified. The study ran its PCR with 60 Vbeta and 13 Jbeta primers. Some clones are missing from TCRdb's copy, which holds only in-frame ones; the method was immunoSEQ multiplex PCR. Among about 130,000 clones listed, approximately 74% were seen once. The sample consisted of PBMCs. The receptor's source is a man between 18 and 29 years old in good health and CMV-seropositive. The genes are TRBV6-5 and TRBJ1-6, with D possibly TRBD1 on 6 matching bases. Here the CDR3 reads CASSYGGGYSPLHF. The CDR3 DNA reads TGTGCCAGCAGTTACGGGGGGGGCTATTCACCCCTCCACTTT.